The rows below give T cell receptor beta chains drawn from one sample of a study of blood T cells in healthy people across ages. In TCRdb, the 5' RACE reads were re-called with MiXCR into one record per CDR3 protein. The sample has fewer than 900,000 distinct CDR3 sequences, roughly 44% seen once. Sequencing input: blood. The receptors were sampled from a woman aged 55 to 70 in good health. Both conserved end residues are part of each CDR3. D genes are given only for firm matches. For some rows the clone size is stated as once, few or many, or as a class when expanded; others skip it.

j_call clone_size v_call d_call cdr3_nt cdr3_aa
TRBJ2-7 NA TRBV20-1 NA TGCAGTGCTTACGGGGTTAACAATGAGCAGTACTTC CSAYGVNNEQYF
TRBJ2-5 few TRBV11-1 TRBD1 TGTGCCAGCAGCCCGTACGAGACAGGGGGCTTCAATGAGCAGTACTTC CASSPYETGGFNEQYF
TRBJ1-5 NA TRBV27 TRBD1 TGTGCCAGCAGTCCTTCTAGGACAGGGTTGAGCAATCAGCCCCAGCATTTT CASSPSRTGLSNQPQHF
TRBJ2-1 few TRBV20-1 NA TGCAGTGCTAGACAGGGGTCGCAGGACTACAATGAGCAGTTCTTC CSARQGSQDYNEQFF
TRBJ2-7 NA TRBV2 TRBD1 TGTGCCAGCAGTGCGTCTACAGGGGTGGACGAGCAGTACTTC CASSASTGVDEQYF
TRBJ2-3 few TRBV20-1 NA TGCAGTGCTAGAGGGACACCTCGCACAGATACGCAGTATTTT CSARGTPRTDTQYF
TRBJ2-3 NA TRBV21-1 NA TGTGCCAGCAGCGAACTAAGGGACAGGGACACAGATACGCAGTATTTT CASSELRDRDTDTQYF
TRBJ2-1 many TRBV28 NA TGTGCCAGCAGTGCTCTACAGGGATTCACCTACAATGAGCAGTTCTTC CASSALQGFTYNEQFF
TRBJ2-7 NA TRBV6-6 NA TGTGCCAGCAAACCCGCGGAAAGGGTCGCGGCCGAGCAGTACTTC CASKPAERVAAEQYF
TRBJ2-1 NA TRBV29-1 NA TGCAGCGTTGAAGATCGAGCTGACAATGAGCAGTTCTTC CSVEDRADNEQFF
TRBJ2-3 many TRBV6-5 NA TGTGCCAGCAGTTACTATCCTAGCGCGGACACAGATACGCAGTATTTT CASSYYPSADTDTQYF
TRBJ2-1 many TRBV4-3 TRBD2 TGCGCCAGCAGCCAAGGACTAGCGGGTACCTTGGGGCAGTTCTTC CASSQGLAGTLGQFF
TRBJ2-3 NA TRBV5-1 TRBD2 TGCGCCAGCAGCTGGCCCATTGAGCGGGGGGGCCAGGTAGATACGCAGTATTTT CASSWPIERGGQVDTQYF
TRBJ2-7 NA TRBV7-9 NA TGTGCCAGCAGCTTAGCTCCGGGAGCACGGGAGCAGTACTTC CASSLAPGAREQYF
TRBJ2-5 many TRBV5-1 NA TGTGCCAGCAGCTTCGGGACCCAAGAGACCCAGTACTTC CASSFGTQETQYF
TRBJ1-5 once TRBV18 NA TGTGCCAGCTCACCTGCGGACATGTCTCAGCCCCAGCATTTT CASSPADMSQPQHF
TRBJ2-7 NA TRBV11-2 NA TGTGCCAGCAGCTTAGACCTTACCCAGTACTTC CASSLDLTQYF
TRBJ1-6 once TRBV7-2 TRBD1 TGTGCCAGCAGCCGCAGCGGGACAGCTAGAATCTCACCCCTCCACTTT CASSRSGTARISPLHF
TRBJ1-5 NA TRBV2 TRBD1 TGTGCCAGCAGTCGACAGGGGGGGTTAATAGGTCAGCCCCAGCATTTT CASSRQGGLIGQPQHF
TRBJ1-2 NA TRBV4-2 NA TGTGCCAGCAGCCAAGATCTCGCAGACGCTAACTATGGCTACACCTTC CASSQDLADANYGYTF
TRBJ1-1 NA TRBV25-1 TRBD1 TGTGCCAGCAGTGTCCCCGGGACAGAAGGGACTGAAGCTTTCTTT CASSVPGTEGTEAFF
TRBJ1-2 NA TRBV20-1 NA TGCAGTGCCCAGGGGACCACTGGGGGCTACACCTTC CSAQGTTGGYTF
TRBJ2-1 NA TRBV6-2/TRBV6-3 TRBD2 TGTGCCAGCAGTTACTCGAACCCCCCTAGCGGGAGGTGGAATGAGCAGTTCTTC CASSYSNPPSGRWNEQFF
TRBJ2-5 NA TRBV5-8 TRBD2 TGTGCCAGCTCGGCTAGCGGGGGGATCCAAGAGACCCAGTACTTC CASSASGGIQETQYF
TRBJ2-5 NA TRBV14 NA TGTGCCAGCAGCCAAGATTCCGAGCGTTTGCAAGAGACCCAGTACTTC CASSQDSERLQETQYF
TRBJ2-2 few TRBV6-2/TRBV6-3 NA TGTGCCAGCAGTTACCGATGGGGGTCCACCGGGGAGCTGTTTTTT CASSYRWGSTGELFF
TRBJ1-5 few TRBV2 NA TGTGCCAGAGGCGTAGGCAATCAGCCCCAGCATTTT CARGVGNQPQHF
TRBJ2-7 NA TRBV12-3/TRBV12-4 TRBD2 TGTGCCAGCAGTTTCGGGAGGGGCTACGAGCTGTACTTC CASSFGRGYELYF
TRBJ1-4 NA TRBV6-5 TRBD1 TGTGCCAGCAGTTGCTCGGAGTGGACAGGGGTTCTTTTAACTAATGAAAAACTGTTTTTT CASSCSEWTGVLLTNEKLFF
TRBJ1-1 NA TRBV7-6 NA TGCGCCAGCAGCCCCTTGGATGTCGTGAACACTGAAGCTTTCTTT CASSPLDVVNTEAFF
TRBJ2-5 NA TRBV20-1 TRBD2 TGCAGTGCTAGAGATAGGGGACTAGCGAGCGATGAGCAGTACTTC CSARDRGLASDEQYF
TRBJ1-2 few TRBV2 NA TGTGCCAGCAGTGAGCCGGTCTCGGCTGGCTACACCTTC CASSEPVSAGYTF
TRBJ2-4 NA TRBV5-1 NA TGCGCCAGCAGCTTGGCCGAGGGTAGCGCCAAAAACATTCAGTACTTC CASSLAEGSAKNIQYF
TRBJ2-1 NA TRBV6-6 TRBD2 TGTGCCAGCACTTTAACGGGAGGGAGCTCCTACAATGAGCAGTTCTTC CASTLTGGSSYNEQFF
TRBJ2-5 NA TRBV9 NA TGTGCCGGCAGCGTAGTCGGGGGAGTACGTGAGACCCAGTACTTC CAGSVVGGVRETQYF
TRBJ2-1 once TRBV11-3 TRBD2 TGTGCCAGCAGCTTAGCACCTAGCGGACTGTACAATGAGCAGTTCTTC CASSLAPSGLYNEQFF
TRBJ2-1 NA TRBV15 NA TGTGCCACCAGCAGAGAAGGGGGGATCGATGAGCAGTTCTTC CATSREGGIDEQFF